Following are 13 T cell receptor beta chains from one sample sequenced in a study of blood T cells in healthy people across ages. With a J-beta primer mix and a sample-barcoded 5' primer, a second PCR ran 7 to 11 cycles. TCRdb fed the 5' RACE reads into MiXCR, producing one record per CDR3 protein. The repertoire has some 860,000 distinct CDR3 sequences, around 50% of them found once; the top ten carry roughly 24%. The sequencing input was blood. These receptors were obtained from a man in his forties in good health.

J is TRBJ2-7 and V is TRBV11-3; tentatively, D is TRBD2 (6 bases). V was pared by 0 bases and J by 7 bases, with 22 bases between. This CDR3 has 17 amino acids. Germline-derived CDR1 and CDR2 are SGHNT and YENEEA. The CDR3, as DNA: TGTGCCAGCAGCTTAGAATCCTTGTACGGCGGGGTTGGGGAGCAGTACTTC. Translation gives CASSLESLYGGVGEQYF.

V is TRBV7-2 and J is TRBJ2-7; D gene uncertain. Germline CDR1 is SGHTA and CDR2 is FQGNSA. Trimming took 1 base from V and 5 from J, leaving 9 bases between them. The CDR3 is made up of 13 amino acids. Here the CDR3 reads CASSLVGRNEQYF. The CDR3 nucleotides read TGTGCCAGCAGCTTAGTCGGAAGGAACGAGCAGTACTTC.

The rearrangement uses TRBV4-3 and TRBJ2-1, with 7 bases that match TRBD2. The CDR3 consists of 15 residues. The germline CDR1 and CDR2 sequences are LGHNA and YSLEER. Unmatched junction bases numbered 4, after V lost 1 base and J lost 4 bases. The DNA of the CDR3 is TGCGCCAGCAGCCAAGTCGGGGGGATTTACAATGAGCAGTTCTTC. This codes for CASSQVGGIYNEQFF.

V usage is TRBV29-1 and J usage is TRBJ2-1, with 10 nucleotides matching TRBD1. Germline lookup yields CDR1 SQVTM and CDR2 ANQGSEA. V lost 3 bases and J lost 5; bases outside the gene matches: 1. The CDR3 is 13 residues long. The DNA for the CDR3 is TGCAGCGTTGAGGGACAGGGGAACAATGAGCAGTTCTTC. Its translation: CSVEGQGNNEQFF.

This chain links TRBV7-3 with TRBJ2-1; no clear D. Trimming pared 7 bases from V and 4 bases from J, leaving 11 bases between. The germline V gene has CDR1 SGHTA and CDR2 FQGTGA. This CDR3 region has 13 residues. The CDR3 nucleotides read TGTGCCAGCACCACTCCCCCTTACAATGAGCAGTTCTTC. Translated, it gives CASTTPPYNEQFF.

The genes are TRBV5-1 and TRBJ2-3, with D unresolved. The CDR3 is made up of 14 amino acids. Trimming left V 4 bases short and J 2 bases short, with 11 bases between. Germline values: CDR1 SGHRS, CDR2 YFSETQ. DNA of the CDR3: TGCGCCAGCAGCGGCCAGGCTAACACAGATACGCAGTATTTT. Its protein product is CASSGQANTDTQYF. Looking up the rest from reference TRBV5-1 and TRBJ2-3 gives the full variable domain: KAGVTQTPRYLIKTRGQQVTLSCSPISGHRSVSWYQQTPGQGLQFLFEYFSETQRNKGNFPGRFSGRQFSNSRSEMNVSTLELGDSALYLCASSGQANTDTQYFGPGTRLTVL.

This chain connects TRBV7-2 to TRBJ2-3, with D possibly TRBD1 on 6 matching bases. Germline CDR1 reads SGHTA; CDR2 reads FQGNSA. The germline V and J ends were trimmed by 9 bases and 4 bases, with 20 bases remaining between them. This CDR3 is 15 amino acids long. CDR3 sequence: CASQIQGNTADTQYF. The CDR3 coding sequence is TGTGCCAGTCAAATACAGGGCAACACTGCAGATACGCAGTATTTT.

Details on this clonotype: At one end the junction does not follow the germline gene, possibly because of a read error. The chain links TRBV4-3 to TRBJ2-5; 13 bases agree with TRBD2. The CDR3 sequence is 21 residues long. Germline V CDR1 and CDR2: LGHNA, YSLEER. CDR3 sequence reads: CASGQKRGLAGVWGYQETQYF. CDR3 nucleotides: TGCGCCAGCGGCCAAAAAAGAGGACTAGCGGGAGTATGGGGGTATCAAGAGACCCAGTACTTC.

J is TRBJ2-3 and V is TRBV7-8; D is perhaps TRBD1 or TRBD2 (5 bases each). The CDR3 runs 16 residues. V lost 5 bases, J lost 6 bases, and 21 bases lay in between. Germline V gene sequence: CDR1 SGHVS, CDR2 FQNEAQ. The CDR3 reads CASSKSMQGRRDTQYF. The CDR3 DNA is TGTGCCAGCAGCAAGAGTATGCAGGGACGGAGGGATACGCAGTATTTT.

CDR3 sequence: CASSLRSPTAEDTQYF. As DNA, the CDR3 is TGTGCCAGCAGCTTACGCTCTCCAACCGCGGAAGATACGCAGTATTTT. V gene TRBV7-9 combines with J gene TRBJ2-3; unclear D gene. The CDR3 consists of 16 residues. Looked up from germline, CDR1 is SEHNR and CDR2 is FQNEAQ (reference sequence). Trimming stripped 2 bases from V and 5 bases from J, with 17 bases between.

This chain connects TRBV7-9 to TRBJ2-5, with 12 bases lining up with TRBD2. The CDR3 runs 20 residues. Per the germline V gene, CDR1 is SEHNR and CDR2 is FQNEAQ (reference sequence). V was clipped by 5 bases and J by 5 bases; unmatched bases: 21. DNA for the CDR3: TGTGCCAGCAGCGTAGGCCCGGATTCGGCTAGCGGGAGGGCGGATGAGACCCAGTACTTC. Protein product: CASSVGPDSASGRADETQYF.

This clonotype was recorded a few times. This sequence joins TRBV7-9 and TRBJ1-5; no definite D call. The CDR3 covers 13 residues. V shed 3 bases and J shed 6 bases, with 9 bases lying between them. Germline CDR1 reads SEHNR; CDR2 reads FQNEAQ (reference sequence). The CDR3: CASSFQASQPQHF. CDR3 sequence (DNA): TGTGCCAGCAGCTTCCAAGCGAGTCAGCCCCAGCATTTT.

For this clonotype: One base away lies a much larger clone, so this may be a sequencing read error. This chain joins TRBV2 and TRBJ1-5; no reliable D call. Germline loops: CDR1 SNHLY, CDR2 FYNNEI. The V end lost 11 bases, the J end lost 4 bases, and 15 bases lay between the germline ends. The CDR3 has 13 residues. The CDR3 here is CAGKGNGNQPQHF. CDR3 coding DNA: TGTGCCGGCAAAGGTAACGGAAATCAGCCCCAGCATTTT. Full variable domain (rest looked up from reference TRBV2 and TRBJ1-5): EPEVTQTPSHQVTQMGQEVILRCVPISNHLYFYWYRQILGQKVEFLVSFYNNEISEKSEIFDDQFSVERPDGSNFTLKIRSTKLEDSAMYFCAGKGNGNQPQHFGDGTRLSIL.